The 28 T cell receptor beta chains presented below share a single source sample, sequenced in a study of Ad26.COV2.S vaccination and SARS-CoV-2 variants. The treatment was: approximately 18 received Ad26.COV2.S at low or high dose, single or two shots; 5 received placebo; per-sample allocation not given. Each sample was drawn 63 days after the first injection (of vaccine or placebo). Only in-frame clones appear in the TCRdb table, and some are missing; sequencing was by immunoSEQ multiplex PCR. The repertoire consists of 300,000 to 350,000 clones, with roughly nine tenths occurring once and the leading ten covering about 5%. Sequencing used peripheral blood, obtained in a trial of Ad26.COV2.S vaccine versus placebo. Receptors originate from a person aged 18-65 years who received the Ad26.COV2.S COVID-19 vaccine or a placebo.

The V call is TRBV29-1, the J call TRBJ1-5; 11 bases are a match to TRBD1. V dropped 6 bases and J dropped 7; count of bases not matched to a gene: 5. The CDR3 extends over 13 amino acids. Germline V lookup: CDR1 SQVTM, CDR2 ANQGSEA. The DNA for the CDR3 is TGCAGCGTCGGGACAGGGGGAGGGCAGCCCCAGCATTTT. This codes for CSVGTGGGQPQHF.

The chain has TRBV4-3 and TRBJ1-1, with 10 bases that match TRBD1. Germline-derived CDR1 and CDR2 are LGHNA and YSLEER. Germline trimming cut 9 bases from V and 7 bases from J; bases unmatched to any gene: 8. There are 13 residues in the CDR3. In nucleotides, the CDR3 is TGCGCCAGTGCCGGGACAGGGGCGATTGAAGCTTTCTTT. Residues: CASAGTGAIEAFF.

The rearrangement uses TRBV7-2 and TRBJ2-1; TRBD2 aligns across 14 bases. Germline V gene lookup returns CDR1 SGHTA and CDR2 FQGNSA. The CDR3 has 15 amino acids. The ends lost 4 bases at V and 8 bases at J; junction bases unmatched: 4. The CDR3 region is CASSWTSGGRDEQFF. The CDR3 nucleotides read TGTGCCAGCAGCTGGACTAGCGGGGGGCGGGATGAGCAGTTCTTC.

This chain uses TRBV6-2 or TRBV6-3 with TRBJ1-2; no firm D call. Trimming took off 4 bases at V and 7 bases at J, with 10 bases between the two ends. Germline V gene sequence: CDR1 MNHEY, CDR2 SVGEGT. This CDR3 has 12 amino acids. Written as DNA, the CDR3 is TGTGCCAGCAGTTCCGTTACTGGTGGCTACACCTTC. It is translated as CASSSVTGGYTF.

The chain recombines TRBV6-6 with TRBJ1-1; tentatively, D is TRBD1 (5 bases). V lost 4 bases, J lost 3 bases, and 9 bases lay in between. The CDR3 contains 13 residues. The germline CDR1 and CDR2 sequences are MNHNY and SVGAGI (reference sequence). The CDR3 is CASSLMGDTEAFF. CDR3 in DNA: TGTGCCAGCAGTTTGATGGGGGACACTGAAGCTTTCTTT.

The chain couples TRBV25-1 to TRBJ2-1; 7 bases agree with TRBD1. This CDR3 has 13 amino acids. V trimming: 10 bases; J trimming: 8 bases; junction bases outside the gene matches: 11. Germline loops: CDR1 MGHDK, CDR2 SYGVNS. The CDR3 DNA reads TGTGCCACCCTGGGACAGTTTCTCGATGAGCAGTTCTTC. Protein product: CATLGQFLDEQFF.

V usage is TRBV6-2 or TRBV6-3 and J usage is TRBJ1-5; D gene uncertain. The V gene lost 3 bases and the J gene lost 0 bases, with 3 bases spanning the gap. Germline CDR1 is MNHEY and CDR2 is SVGEGT. This CDR3 region has 13 residues. The CDR3 loop is CASSYYSNQPQHF. CDR3 in DNA: TGTGCCAGCAGTTATTATAGCAATCAGCCCCAGCATTTT.

This sequence joins TRBV7-3 and TRBJ2-1, with 14 positions matching TRBD2. The CDR3 extends over 18 amino acids. Germline lookup yields CDR1 SGHTA and CDR2 FQGTGA. The V and J ends lost 0 bases and 9 bases, in that order; junction bases with no gene match: 10. The CDR3 DNA follows: TGTGCCAGCAGCTTAACGGCCGGGACTAGCGGGAGTATGGGTGAGCAGTTCTTC. It is translated as CASSLTAGTSGSMGEQFF. Drawing the rest from reference TRBV7-3 and TRBJ2-1, the complete variable domain is GAGVSQTPSNKVTEKGKYVELRCDPISGHTALYWYRQSLGQGPEFLIYFQGTGAADDSGLPNDRFFAVRPEGSVSTLKIQRTERGDSAVYLCASSLTAGTSGSMGEQFFGPGTRLTVL.

This rearrangement joins TRBV27 to TRBJ1-2, with 10 nucleotides matching TRBD1. The V and J ends lost 2 bases and 5 bases, in that order; junction bases with no gene match: 5. Germline V gene data show CDR1 as MNHEY and CDR2 as SMNVEV (reference sequence). There are 15 residues in the CDR3. The CDR3 sequence: CASSLGTGEPYGYTF. Written as DNA, the CDR3 is TGTGCCAGCAGTTTAGGGACAGGGGAGCCTTATGGCTACACCTTC.

The chain has TRBV5-1 and TRBJ2-5; D perhaps matches TRBD1 (5 bases). The CDR3 has 13 residues. Germline CDR1 reads SGHRS; CDR2 reads YFSETQ. V was shortened by 4 bases and J by 5 bases, with 12 bases between the two germline ends. CDR3 in amino acids: CASSQDIRETQYF. The DNA of the CDR3 is TGCGCCAGCAGCCAGGACATCAGGGAGACCCAGTACTTC.

The rearrangement links TRBV7-2 to TRBJ2-1, with D perhaps matching TRBD2 (5 bases). Germline V gives CDR1 SGHTA, CDR2 FQGNSA. The V end lost 1 base, the J end lost 7 bases, and 11 bases lay between the germline ends. CDR3 length: 14 amino acids. The CDR3: CASSLETIFNEQFF. CDR3 in DNA: TGTGCCAGCAGCTTAGAGACTATCTTTAATGAGCAGTTCTTC.

V and J are TRBV10-3 and TRBJ1-1, with D unclear. Germline V gene sequence: CDR1 ENHRY, CDR2 SYGVKD. This CDR3 spans 13 amino acids. V dropped 10 bases and J dropped 4 bases, with 16 bases sitting between them. In DNA form, the CDR3 reads TGTGCCAACTACTTCCCCTGGCCCACTGAAGCTTTCTTT. Protein sequence: CANYFPWPTEAFF.

The chain has TRBV25-1 and TRBJ1-2; TRBD1 is a possible D gene (5 bases). V gave up 0 bases and J gave up 8 bases, with 7 bases separating them. Germline CDR1 and CDR2: MGHDK and SYGVNS. The CDR3 contains 12 residues. The CDR3 reads CASSEYWGGYTF. CDR3 DNA sequence: TGTGCCAGCAGTGAATATTGGGGGGGCTACACCTTC.

The chain couples TRBV6-2 or TRBV6-3 to TRBJ1-1; D ambiguous. CDR3 length: 14 amino acids. Germline-derived CDR1 and CDR2 are MNHEY and SVGEGT. V was clipped by 5 bases and J by 1 base, with 11 bases between them. CDR3 DNA sequence: TGTGCCAGCAGTCGAGCGTGGAGGAACACTGAAGCTTTCTTT. This codes for CASSRAWRNTEAFF.

This clone was found a few times. Other nucleotide sequences from this sample produce the same CDR3. The chain carries TRBV19 and TRBJ1-1; perhaps TRBD1 as D (6 bases). This CDR3 is built from 14 residues. The germline CDR1 and CDR2 sequences are LNHDA and SQIVND (reference sequence). V shed 8 bases and J shed 0 bases, with 13 bases lying between them. CDR3 amino acids: CASSPGQMNTEAFF. The CDR3 DNA follows: TGTGCCAGTTCACCCGGACAGATGAACACTGAAGCTTTCTTT.

CDR3 region: CASIHPAGGYGYTF. In DNA form, the CDR3 reads TGTGCCAGCATCCACCCGGCCGGCGGCTATGGCTACACCTTC. The chain combines TRBV7-9 with TRBJ1-2; no definite D call. V lost 7 bases, J lost 4 bases, and 16 bases lay in between. Germline values: CDR1 SEHNR, CDR2 FQNEAQ (reference sequence). This CDR3 comprises 14 residues.

The chain combines TRBV9 with TRBJ2-5; perhaps D is TRBD1 or TRBD2 (5 bases each). The ends were cut back, 0 bases at V and 0 bases at J, with 12 bases in the middle. Germline CDR1 and CDR2: SGDLS and YYNGEE. The CDR3 spans 16 residues. The CDR3 loop is CASSVEGTPYQETQYF. The CDR3 nucleotides are TGTGCCAGCAGCGTAGAGGGGACGCCATACCAAGAGACCCAGTACTTC.

The chain uses TRBV19 and TRBJ2-5; 7 bases map to TRBD2. Germline CDR1 is LNHDA and CDR2 is SQIVND (reference sequence). This CDR3 region has 15 residues. The J segment lost 4 bases and the V segment lost 5 bases, leaving 10 bases of the junction unmatched. For the CDR3, the DNA is TGTGCCAGTAGTGTGCGAGCGGGACCAGGAGAGACCCAGTACTTC. Translating it yields CASSVRAGPGETQYF. Filled out from reference TRBV19 and TRBJ2-5, the complete variable domain reads DGGITQSPKYLFRKEGQNVTLSCEQNLNHDAMYWYRQDPGQGLRLIYYSQIVNDFQKGDIAEGYSVSREKKESFPLTVTSAQKNPTAFYLCASSVRAGPGETQYFGPGTRLLVL.

This clone was picked up a small number of times. Other DNA sequences of this sample code for an identical CDR3. The chain uses TRBV7-9 and TRBJ1-1; the match to TRBD1 covers 7 bases. The CDR3 consists of 14 residues. V trimming: 2 bases; J trimming: 1 base; junction bases outside the gene matches: 1. Per the germline V gene, CDR1 is SEHNR and CDR2 is FQNEAQ (reference sequence). The CDR3, as DNA: TGTGCCAGCAGCTTACAGGGGGGGAACACTGAAGCTTTCTTT. Translated, it gives CASSLQGGNTEAFF. Variable domain in full (rest from reference TRBV7-9 and TRBJ1-1): DTGVSQNPRHKITKRGQNVTFRCDPISEHNRLYWYRQTLGQGPEFLTYFQNEAQLEKSRLLSDRFSAERPKGSFSTLEIQRTEQGDSAMYLCASSLQGGNTEAFFGQGTRLTVV.

The chain couples TRBV6-2 or TRBV6-3 to TRBJ1-1; D gene unclear. This CDR3 region has 13 residues. CDR1 is MNHEY, CDR2 SVGEGT, per germline. V gave up 5 bases and J gave up 4 bases, with 11 bases separating them. In DNA form, the CDR3 reads TGTGCCAGCAGTCCCTTAGGGCTCACTGAAGCTTTCTTT. This sequence encodes CASSPLGLTEAFF.

The genes are TRBV5-8 and TRBJ2-7; 9 bases match TRBD1. The CDR3 spans 13 residues. Germline lookup yields CDR1 SGHTS and CDR2 YDEGEE. The ends lost 5 bases at V and 5 bases at J; junction bases unmatched: 5. The CDR3 region has the DNA TGTGCCAGCAGTTGGGGACAGGGAGACGAGCAGTACGTC. Protein: CASSWGQGDEQYV.

The gene calls are TRBV11-3 and TRBJ1-1; D may be TRBD1 (5 bases). V gave up 1 base and J gave up 1 base, with 10 bases separating them. The CDR3 is made up of 15 amino acids. Germline loops: CDR1 SGHNT, CDR2 YENEEA. The CDR3 spells CASSLGYGANTEAFF. The CDR3 bases are TGTGCCAGCAGCTTAGGCTATGGGGCGAACACTGAAGCTTTCTTT.

Concerning this clone itself: Additional DNA sequences in this sample encode the identical CDR3. The chain links TRBV9 to TRBJ1-1, with D possibly being TRBD1 (6 bases). There are 13 residues in the CDR3. The germline V gene encodes CDR1 SGDLS and CDR2 YYNGEE. The germline V and J ends were trimmed by 2 bases and 4 bases, with 9 bases remaining between them. CDR3 sequence (DNA): TGTGCCAGCAGCGTCGGGGGCTCCACTGAAGCTTTCTTT. It encodes CASSVGGSTEAFF.

The chain links TRBV11-3 to TRBJ2-3; D possibly corresponds to TRBD1 (6 bases). Germline CDR1 reads SGHNT; CDR2 reads YENEEA. Trimming took off 5 bases at V and 0 bases at J, with 9 bases between the two ends. The CDR3 contains 14 residues. The DNA for the CDR3 is TGTGCCAGCAGCCTGCAGGGGAGCACAGATACGCAGTATTTT. Amino acid sequence: CASSLQGSTDTQYF.

This clone came up once. V gene TRBV29-1 combines with J gene TRBJ1-1; D gene uncertain. The germline V gene encodes CDR1 SQVTM and CDR2 ANQGSEA. The germline V and J ends were trimmed by 2 bases and 2 bases, with 3 bases remaining between them. The CDR3 is made up of 11 amino acids. In DNA form, the CDR3 reads TGCAGCGTTGAAAAAAACACTGAAGCTTTCTTT. Its translation: CSVEKNTEAFF.

V usage is TRBV27 and J usage is TRBJ1-1, with D uncertain. Looked up from germline, CDR1 is MNHEY and CDR2 is SMNVEV (reference sequence). This CDR3 has 11 residues. The V end was cut by 6 bases, the J end by 5 bases, with 7 bases between. DNA of the CDR3: TGTGCCAGCAGCAAAGGGACTGAAGCTTTCTTT. Its protein is CASSKGTEAFF.

A note on this clone: The sample carries other DNA sequences with the same CDR3. The V gene is TRBV4-3, the J gene TRBJ1-2, with 8 nucleotides matching TRBD1. The V gene's germline CDR1 is LGHNA and CDR2 YSLEER. V lost 0 bases and J lost 2; bases outside the gene matches: 5. CDR3 size: 16 residues. The CDR3 nucleotides read TGCGCCAGCAGCCAAGAACCAGGACAGGGAAACTATGGCTACACCTTC. As protein: CASSQEPGQGNYGYTF.

This rearrangement joins TRBV4-1 to TRBJ2-1; 14 nucleotides agree with TRBD2. Germline assignment: CDR1 MGHRA and CDR2 YSYEKL. V lost 2 bases and J lost 5; bases outside the gene matches: 11. The CDR3 runs 19 residues. The CDR3 nucleotides are TGCGCCAGCAGCCAAAGACTAGCGGGAGGGCCGGTTTTTAACAATGAGCAGTTCTTC. Translation: CASSQRLAGGPVFNNEQFF.